The clone carrying this T cell receptor beta chain occurred a few times. In germline, CDR1 is MNHEY, CDR2 SVGEGT. With 6 bases clipped from V and 0 bases from J, the junction kept 5 bases outside the gene matches. The CDR3 has 16 amino acids. The sample comes from a study of blood T cell repertoires in COVID-19. Across the study: Researchers got acute and convalescent COVID-19 samples from the United States, Italy and Spain. The analysed material was cDNA or gDNA that came from T cells, B-cell-depleted T cells, or PBMCs.

Only in-frame clones appear in the TCRdb table, and some are missing; sequencing was by immunoSEQ multiplex PCR. The sample lists some 280,000 clones; 89% were seen once. The sample consisted of peripheral blood. J is TRBJ2-2 and V is TRBV6-2 or TRBV6-3; 9 bases match TRBD2. This TCR was recovered from a woman aged 55-75 years with acute or convalescent COVID-19. DNA for the CDR3: TGTGCCAGCAGCCTCGGACTAGCGCCGAACACCGGGGAGCTGTTTTTT. Translated, it gives CASSLGLAPNTGELFF.